This entry is about one T cell receptor (beta chain). This entry comes from a study of sequential checkpoint blockade in melanoma. Turning to the study itself: Arm A got nivolumab then ipilimumab; arm B the reverse, 1:1. After both sequences, patients received maintenance nivolumab.

Per the germline V gene, CDR1 is LNHDA and CDR2 is SQIVND (reference sequence). The CDR3 is made up of 16 amino acids. The ends lost 5 bases at V and 7 bases at J; junction bases unmatched: 6. The table came from immunoSEQ multiplex PCR; TCRdb's copy has only in-frame clones and leaves some out. The repertoire holds approximately 21,000 clones, with roughly four fifths as singletons. Described treatment: randomized to nivolumab then ipilimumab (arm A) or the reverse (arm B). No patient had prior DNA-damaging chemotherapy. The chain carries TRBV19 and TRBJ2-2, with TRBD2 matching over 14 bases. This clonotype was sampled from a human donor with melanoma. The material was CD8+ T cells sorted from blood (inferred from file names), obtained from a patient given nivolumab and ipilimumab in sequence. The CDR3 protein is CASSRLAGGPSGELFF. DNA for the CDR3: TGTGCCAGTAGTCGACTAGCGGGAGGGCCCAGCGGGGAGCTGTTTTTT.